This T cell receptor beta chain appears in the sequencing data of a study of cytomegalovirus exposure and HLA in healthy donors (dated by TCRdb to 2015 to 2018). Broadly, across the study: According to an earlier analysis of 550 to 750 of the donors, about 170 million T cells yielded roughly 100 million unique TCR beta sequences and 276 Gb of sequence data. The aim of the study was to test whether cataloging public T cell receptors could identify signatures of past pathogen exposure. Roughly five DR-DQ haplotypes were handled as single units for association and clustering because linkage in the cohort was strong. Rather than drawing on any new phenotypic data, the later analysis identified candidate immune exposures from TCR beta sequences and the way those sequences occurred across donors. On average, roughly 250,000 unique TCR beta nucleotide sequences were sequenced per donor among 398 genotyped donors of the cohort, with roughly 18% of those sequences being non-productive. To study patterns of TCR occurrence, a later analysis re-analyzed previously published TCR beta repertoires from just over 650 donors and added high-resolution HLA genotyping. An earlier analysis of several hundred of the donors applied high-throughput TCR beta sequencing to assess whether each TCR beta V gene segment acted as functional or pseudogenic. Every discovery cohort repertoire had been produced on one sequencing platform. The number of donors typed differed by locus, with roughly 620-630 for A, B, C, DRB1 and DQB1, around 500 for DQA1, under 610 for DPA1, and some 450 for DPB1. Donor age, sex, ethnicity and CMV serostatus were compiled together with the repertoire data. Class I and class II HLA loci were covered by the typing at four-digit resolution. An early release that covered around 590 HLA-typed donors contained around 300 gigabases of sequencing data and approximately 85 million unique TCR sequences. Along with the approximately 620-subject first cohort, a separate validation cohort of 120 different subjects was used. Of the roughly 400 genotyped donors, roughly 80% fell in the genetic ancestry cluster associated with self-reported Caucasian donors. To predict cytomegalovirus infection status, the study brought together high-throughput TCR immunosequencing, statistical association of individual TCRs with disease status, and machine learning. The study used immunosequencing to profile the T cell repertoires of approximately 650 subjects and linked those repertoires to cytomegalovirus serostatus. A later genetic analysis took genome-wide SNP genotypes for 398 of the 666 donors and used that subset as a discovery cohort. Study-wide conclusions, independent of this receptor: A later analysis reported that several top co-occurrence clusters appeared linked to parvovirus B19, influenza, CMV and Epstein-Barr virus. For the cohort, immune exposure information was limited to CMV serostatus. According to a later genetic analysis, donors in an Asian-associated ancestry cluster had fewer N-insertions in productive TCRs than the approximately 630-donor mean. An earlier analysis of approximately 540 of the donors showed that most TCR beta V segments appeared in productive rearrangements either about 87% or about 30% of the time, which broadly matched IMGT annotations. In vitro tests confirmed that a few of the cytomegalovirus-associated TCR beta chains recognize cytomegalovirus antigens. Strong co-occurrence of HLA alleles, especially DR and DQ, made assigning TCR associations to individual alleles difficult. Only TCR beta chains were sequenced in this cohort, and the absence of alpha or paired-chain data limited detectable features. In both the original and validation cohorts, the classifier was reported to diagnose cytomegalovirus status with high specificity and sensitivity. According to a later analysis, TCR association rates differed among HLA loci, with DRB1 alleles showing the most associated TCRs and HLA-C alleles showing the fewest. Some IMGT-functional V segments, including TRBV6-2 and TRBV6-3, could not be told apart with the 87-base-pair reads, so those segments were excluded. A further reported finding was that TCR beta sequences accurately predicted the HLA-A and HLA-B alleles for most subjects in the first cohort. While some public TCRs were present in many individuals, most TCR sequences turned up only very rarely across donors. Correlated functional status among segregating V segments might be attributable to linkage disequilibrium, but an unknown experimental factor could not be ruled out. The authors suggested that the approach could potentially be generalized to other disease states and immunological phenotypes. The earlier analysis of around 600 of the donors excluded some 16 rarely observed V segments, including chromosome 9 orphons, because counts were too low. Because HLA typing was unavailable for some donors at each locus, only the typed subset was used in association tests. An association between a missense DCLRE1C variant and V-gene and J-gene trimming of TCR beta chains was found in a later genetic analysis and replicated in an independent cohort. Presence/absence analyses assumed roughly uniform sequencing depth across donors, an assumption that may not hold. A cluster of highly shared sequence variants was judged likely to be a technical artifact of the sequencing pipeline. In a later analysis, 16,951 TCR beta sequences were associated with specific HLA alleles at a false discovery rate of 0.05. A total of about 150 TCR beta chains were listed by the study as associated with cytomegalovirus. A later analysis found that HLA-associated TCR beta chains were more clonally expanded and had lower generation probabilities than equally common non-associated chains. According to a later analysis, most CMV-associated TCR beta chains appeared to be HLA-restricted, and the HLA associations seemed to be driven largely by CMV exposure.

The library was built by means of the immunoSEQ multiplex PCR assay. For the multiplex PCR, a mixture combining 60 forward primers for TCR Vbeta segments and 13 reverse primers for TCR Jbeta segments was used. The CDR3 region of rearranged TCR beta genes was amplified from genomic DNA by a multiplex PCR assay. Amplified TCR beta libraries were sequenced as 87-base-pair reads on the Illumina HiSeq System. Regarding the original processing steps: Across the 640 or so repertoires, a later analysis counted tens of millions of unique TCR beta chains, roughly 11 million of which were shared by at least two donors. Raw reads were error-corrected and collapsed into unique sequences by a nearest-neighbor algorithm in which closely related sequences were merged to remove PCR and sequencing errors. V, D and J gene segments were assigned by aligning CDR3 sequences to IMGT reference sequences. For a sequence to be retained, a match of at least six nucleotides to both a V gene segment and a J gene segment was required. A rearrangement was called productive if the CDR3 had no stop codons and remained in frame with V and J, and every other rearrangement was called non-productive. Following IMGT convention, CDR3 was defined as the stretch from the second conserved V-encoded cysteine to the conserved J-encoded phenylalanine. The earlier analysis of 500 to 750 of the donors excluded any sequence lacking an unambiguous match to a single V gene segment. An earlier analysis of 587 of the donors called V segments functional above 56.7% productive rearrangements and segregating when the between-donor standard deviation exceeded 5%. A statistical classification framework was built for diagnosing cytomegalovirus status from the catalog of TCR beta chain sequences. V and J gene assignment, in a later analysis, came from comparing TCR nucleotide sequences with IMGT/GENE-DB human TR gene sequences. A later analysis assigned CDR3 sequences and most-parsimonious VDJ recombination scenarios with the TCRdist pipeline. In a later analysis, each TCR beta chain was defined by its CDR3 amino acid sequence together with its V-gene family, and reads without a unique V-gene family were excluded. As a way to deal with suspected cross-contamination and a sequencing artifact, a later analysis dropped approximately 570 nucleotide sequences that were highly shared and had low generation probability. In a later analysis, a clonal expansion index was calculated for each public chain from normalized within-repertoire ranks of inferred template counts. In a later analysis, generation probabilities were computed with a VDJ recombination model fitted to out-of-frame rearrangements, and the resulting probabilities were checked against IGoR. A later analysis scored TCR-TCR, TCR-HLA and TCR-CMV co-occurrence with hypergeometric tests, applying a repertoire-size bias correction to TCR pairs. False discovery rates were estimated in a later analysis by permuting HLA or CMV assignments 20 times. In a later analysis, co-occurring TCRs were grouped with DBSCAN, and TCRdist sequence similarity was added when clustering was performed within HLA-allele-positive subsets. Repertoires with fewer than 30,000 or more than 120,000 public chains, plus five repertoires with anomalous nucleotide sharing, were excluded from co-occurrence clustering. This immuneACCESS table, as held by TCRdb, lists in-frame sequences with V and J called but not all clones. Of the missing ones, under half trace to an unresolved V gene in checked studies; the others have no known cause. D and trimming come from the DNA, and the V and J calls and clone size come from that table. The sample has 72,000 or so clones on record, about 67% of them singletons. About 10% of the sample is held by the ten biggest clonotypes.

V trim: 2 bases; J trim: 7 bases; unmatched bases: 15. CDR1 WNHNN and CDR2 SYGVQD are derived from the germline V gene (reference sequence). The CDR3 contains 19 residues, cysteine and phenylalanine counted. Just CDR3 DNA is preserved here, 57 bases in frame from base 1. Turning to this clone: Its cognate antigen has yet to be identified. Base-call qualities are not available, and no considerably larger clone is one nucleotide away.

The cohort consisted of fewer than 700 healthy bone marrow donors. At the time of sampling, all cohort members were nominally healthy, though unrecorded immune exposures were likely present. Of the 670 or so cohort members, roughly 300 had positive CMV serostatus and fewer than 450 had negative CMV serostatus, and CMV serostatus was not recorded for the donor. A peripheral blood sample was provided by each donor, and peripheral blood mononuclear cells were used for TCR beta sequencing. The Qiagen DNeasy Blood Extraction Kit was used to extract genomic DNA from the blood cell samples. This chain joins TRBV10-1 to TRBJ2-1; 12 bases in the middle match TRBD2. Sequenced input: PBMCs. The receptor was derived from a human donor in good health. At the DNA level, the sequence is TGCGCCAGCAGTGAGGCCAAGGACTCTAGCGGGAGGGGGATGAATGAGCAGTTCTTC. Its protein is CASSEAKDSSGRGMNEQFF.